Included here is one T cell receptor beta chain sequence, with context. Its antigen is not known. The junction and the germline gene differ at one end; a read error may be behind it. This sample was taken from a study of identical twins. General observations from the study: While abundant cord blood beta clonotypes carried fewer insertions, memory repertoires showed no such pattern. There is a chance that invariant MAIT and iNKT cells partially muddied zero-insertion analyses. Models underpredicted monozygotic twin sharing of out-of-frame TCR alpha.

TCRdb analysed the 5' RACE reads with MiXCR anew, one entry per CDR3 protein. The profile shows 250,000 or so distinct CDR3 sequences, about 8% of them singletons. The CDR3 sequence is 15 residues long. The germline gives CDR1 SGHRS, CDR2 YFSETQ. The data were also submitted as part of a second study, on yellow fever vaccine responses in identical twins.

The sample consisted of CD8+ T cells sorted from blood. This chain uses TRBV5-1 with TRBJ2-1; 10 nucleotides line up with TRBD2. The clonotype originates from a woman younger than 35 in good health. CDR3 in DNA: TGCGCCAGCAGTAGGATAGCGGGGGGTCACAATGGGCAGTTCTTC. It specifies CASSRIAGGHNGQFF.